The TCR beta chain under discussion was sequenced for a study of blood T cell repertoires in COVID-19. In the study overall: COVID-19 samples from acute and convalescent phases originated in the United States, Italy and Spain.

Germline lookup yields CDR1 WSHSY and CDR2 SAAADI. V lost 10 bases and J lost 7; bases outside the gene matches: 15. The length of the CDR3 is 14 residues. Per the study methods: Quantification of nucleated cells was approximated via reference gene primer amplification. The method was immunoSEQ multiplex PCR; TCRdb's version includes in-frame clones alone and lacks a portion of them. That table furnishes V, J and clone size, whereas the DNA furnished D and trimming. The table records 250,000 to 350,000 clones, roughly 90% of them present only once. The genes are TRBV10-2 and TRBJ1-1, with 7 bases fitting TRBD1. The receptor comes from a woman aged 55-69 years with acute or convalescent COVID-19. The specimen sequenced was peripheral blood. The chain's CDR3 is CATGQDFKMGEAFF. CDR3 sequence (DNA): TGCGCCACAGGACAGGACTTCAAAATGGGTGAAGCTTTCTTT.